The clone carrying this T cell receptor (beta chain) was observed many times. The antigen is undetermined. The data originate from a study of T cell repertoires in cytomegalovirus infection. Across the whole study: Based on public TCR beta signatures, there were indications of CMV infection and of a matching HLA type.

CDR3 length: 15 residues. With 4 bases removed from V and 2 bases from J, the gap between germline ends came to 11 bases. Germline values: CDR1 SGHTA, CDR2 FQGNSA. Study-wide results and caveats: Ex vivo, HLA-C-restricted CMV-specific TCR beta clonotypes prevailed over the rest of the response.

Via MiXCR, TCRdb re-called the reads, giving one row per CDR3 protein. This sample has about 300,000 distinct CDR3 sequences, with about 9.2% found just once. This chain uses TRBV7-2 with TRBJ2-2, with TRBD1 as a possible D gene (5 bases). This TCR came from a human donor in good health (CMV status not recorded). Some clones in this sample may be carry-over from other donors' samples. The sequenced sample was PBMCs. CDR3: CASSSGHTNTGELFF. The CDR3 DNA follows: TGTGCCAGCAGCTCCGGACATACTAACACCGGGGAGCTGTTTTTT. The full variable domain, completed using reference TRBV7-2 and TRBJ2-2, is GAGVSQSPSNKVTEKGKDVELRCDPISGHTALYWYRQSLGQGLEFLIYFQGNSAPDKSGLPSDRFSAERTGGSVSTLTIQRTQQEDSAVYLCASSSGHTNTGELFFGEGSRLTVL.